This T cell receptor beta chain was obtained from a study of blood T cell repertoires in COVID-19. Study details: Samples of COVID-19 (acute and convalescent) were obtained from the United States, Italy and Spain. The analysed material was cDNA or gDNA that came from T cells, B-cell-depleted T cells, or PBMCs.

Patients of the Seattle cohort, enrolled during active infection, were followed longitudinally. Authors' data handling: Nucleated cell counts were estimated from reference gene primer amplification. Measured with immunoSEQ multiplex PCR; TCRdb has only the in-frame clones, and not every one. V and J calls and clone size come straight from that table; D and trimming were deduced from the DNA. The table lists under 200,000 clones, about 85% of them singletons. The junction had 17 bases not matched to a gene; V was cut back by 9 bases and J by 7 bases. The V gene's germline CDR1 is SNHLY and CDR2 FYNNEI. CDR3 length: 15 residues.

The receptor comes from a woman aged 70-85 years with COVID-19, enrolled during active disease. Material for sequencing was peripheral blood. This chain joins TRBV2 and TRBJ1-1; 7 nucleotides align to TRBD1. This CDR3 reads CASRPQTTGRNEAFF. Written as DNA, the CDR3 is TGTGCCAGTCGTCCCCAAACGACAGGGCGGAATGAAGCTTTCTTT.